This T cell receptor beta chain was documented in a study of cytomegalovirus exposure and HLA in healthy donors. At the level of the study: The Caucasian-associated ancestry cluster held around four fifths of a few hundred genotyped donors.

With 60 Vbeta and 13 Jbeta primers, the PCR was carried out. Profiling relied on immunoSEQ multiplex PCR, and the TCRdb table lists in-frame clones only, not all of them. The repertoire holds approximately 150,000 clones, with more than 75% as singletons. Study outcomes and limitations: Most subjects' HLA-A and HLA-B alleles were reportedly predicted from TCR beta sequences.

This clone was seen just once. The target antigen is unknown. Trimming took 0 bases from V and 1 from J; bases not matched to a gene: 4. This CDR3 is 18 amino acids long. CDR1 and CDR2 from the germline V gene are LGHNA and YNFKEQ. The TCR comes from a middle-aged woman in good health and CMV-seronegative. Sequenced sample: PBMCs. The chain is built from TRBV4-2 and TRBJ2-3; 13 nucleotides line up with TRBD2. CDR3 DNA sequence: TGTGCCAGCAGCCAAGAACTAGCGGGGGGGCCGGGCACAGATACGCAGTATTTT. This sequence encodes CASSQELAGGPGTDTQYF.